The 8 T cell receptor beta chains given below trace back to one sample, sequenced in a study of blood T cells in healthy people across ages. Primed by a sample-barcoded 5' primer and a J-beta primer mix, a second PCR proceeded for roughly 7 to 12 cycles. Using its own MiXCR run on the 5' RACE reads, TCRdb lists one record per CDR3 protein. In the table there are about 1.1 million distinct CDR3 sequences, roughly two fifths of which are singletons. The material sequenced was blood. These receptor sequences come from a man between 18 and 29 years old in good health.

This rearrangement joins TRBV7-2 to TRBJ2-5, with 7 bases identical to TRBD1. With 10 bases clipped from V and 11 bases from J, the junction kept 16 bases outside the gene matches. From germline, CDR1 is SGHTA and CDR2 FQGNSA. CDR3 length: 13 residues. CDR3 amino acids: CATRQGPNNEQYF. As DNA, the CDR3 is TGTGCCACCAGACAGGGTCCAAACAATGAGCAGTACTTC. Full variable domain (missing parts from reference TRBV7-2 and TRBJ2-5): GAGVSQSPSNKVTEKGKDVELRCDPISGHTALYWYRQSLGQGLEFLIYFQGNSAPDKSGLPSDRFSAERTGGSVSTLTIQRTQQEDSAVYLCATRQGPNNEQYFGPGTRLLVL.

The chain combines TRBV7-3 with TRBJ1-1; 7 nucleotides line up with TRBD1. In germline, CDR1 is SGHTA, CDR2 FQGTGA. V was clipped by 3 bases and J by 5 bases; unmatched bases: 6. CDR3 length: 14 residues. The DNA for the CDR3 is TGTGCCAGCAGCTTCAGACAGGGAATGACTGAAGCTTTCTTT. As protein: CASSFRQGMTEAFF.

The rearrangement links TRBV20-1 to TRBJ2-7; the match to TRBD2 covers 9 bases. The assigned J gene may be wrong: the sequence end matches TRBJ2-5 better. CDR3 length equals 15 residues. Germline V gene sequence: CDR1 DFQATT, CDR2 SNEGSKA (reference sequence). DNA of the CDR3: TGCAGTGCTAGAGTTGGGACTAGCTATTCAGAGACCCAGTACTTC. This encodes CSARVGTSYSETQYF.

The chain is built from TRBV13 and TRBJ2-1, with 10 bases fitting TRBD2. The J call could be wrong; TRBJ2-7 is a better fit for the DNA end. The CDR3 contains 18 residues. The germline CDR1 and CDR2 sequences are PRHDT and FYEKMQ (reference sequence). The CDR3 region is CASSSLNERGGSYNEQYF. CDR3 bases: TGTGCCAGCAGCTCTCTCAACGAGCGGGGGGGCTCCTACAATGAGCAGTACTTC.

This clonotype was observed a few times. This chain uses TRBV5-5 with TRBJ2-7, with a tentative D call TRBD1 (6 bases). Per the germline V gene, CDR1 is SGHKS and CDR2 is YYEKEE (reference sequence). V lost 2 bases to trimming and J lost 4 bases, with 13 bases between them. The CDR3 totals 14 residues. This CDR3 reads CASSFQGLGYEQYF. The CDR3, as DNA: TGTGCCAGCAGCTTTCAGGGGCTAGGGTACGAGCAGTACTTC.

This chain uses TRBV20-1 with TRBJ2-1; D not resolved. The CDR3 loop spans 14 amino acids. Germline V gene sequence: CDR1 DFQATT, CDR2 SNEGSKA (reference sequence). V shed 2 bases and J shed 6 bases, with 14 bases lying between them. CDR3 in amino acids: CSARPQIPLNEQFF. The CDR3 region has the DNA TGCAGTGCTAGACCCCAGATCCCCCTCAATGAGCAGTTCTTC.

The rearrangement links TRBV5-1 to TRBJ1-1; D is ambiguous. CDR3 length: 14 amino acids. CDR1 is SGHRS, CDR2 YFSETQ, per germline. V shed 0 bases and J shed 8 bases, with 14 bases lying between them. CDR3 DNA: TGCGCCAGCAGCTTGGGTGGGCGATCGGGAGAAGCTTTCTTT. Its translation: CASSLGGRSGEAFF.

This clonotype appeared a few times. The chain has TRBV27 and TRBJ1-2; D perhaps matches TRBD1 (6 bases). Deletions cut 0 bases from V and 8 bases from J, with 22 bases between. CDR1 and CDR2 from the germline V gene are MNHEY and SMNVEV (reference sequence). The CDR3 covers 17 residues. The CDR3 loop reads CASSLSIFMGNRDGYTF. The DNA for the CDR3 is TGTGCCAGCAGTTTATCGATATTTATGGGCAACAGGGACGGCTACACCTTC.